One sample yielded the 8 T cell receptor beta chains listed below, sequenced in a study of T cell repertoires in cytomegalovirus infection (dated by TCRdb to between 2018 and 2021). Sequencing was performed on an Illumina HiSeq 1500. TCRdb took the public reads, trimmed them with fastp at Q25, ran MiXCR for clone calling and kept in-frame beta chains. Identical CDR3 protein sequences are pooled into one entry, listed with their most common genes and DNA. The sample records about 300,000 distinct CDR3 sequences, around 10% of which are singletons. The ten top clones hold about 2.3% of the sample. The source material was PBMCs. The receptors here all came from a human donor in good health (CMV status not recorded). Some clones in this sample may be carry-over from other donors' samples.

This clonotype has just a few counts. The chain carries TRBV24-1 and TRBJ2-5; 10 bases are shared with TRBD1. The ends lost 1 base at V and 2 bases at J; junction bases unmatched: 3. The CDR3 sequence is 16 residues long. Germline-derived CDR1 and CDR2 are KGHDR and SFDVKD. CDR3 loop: CATSDFGQGEQETQYF. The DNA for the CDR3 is TGTGCCACCAGTGATTTTGGACAGGGGGAACAAGAGACCCAGTACTTC.

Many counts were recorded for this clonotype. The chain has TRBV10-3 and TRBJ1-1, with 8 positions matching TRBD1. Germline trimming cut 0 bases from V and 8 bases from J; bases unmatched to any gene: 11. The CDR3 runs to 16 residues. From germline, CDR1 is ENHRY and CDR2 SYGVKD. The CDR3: CAISESGQVTRGEAFF. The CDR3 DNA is TGTGCCATCAGTGAGTCGGGACAGGTCACTCGGGGGGAAGCTTTCTTT.

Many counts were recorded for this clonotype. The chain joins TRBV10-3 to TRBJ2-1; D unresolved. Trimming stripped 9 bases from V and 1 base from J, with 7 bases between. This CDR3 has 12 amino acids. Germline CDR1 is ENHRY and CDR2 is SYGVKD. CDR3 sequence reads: CAMGSSYNEQFF. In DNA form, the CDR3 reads TGTGCCATGGGATCTTCCTACAATGAGCAGTTCTTC.

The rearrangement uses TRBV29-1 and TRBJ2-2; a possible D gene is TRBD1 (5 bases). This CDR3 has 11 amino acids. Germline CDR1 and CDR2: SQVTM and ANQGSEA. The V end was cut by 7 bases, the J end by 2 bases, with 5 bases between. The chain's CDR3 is CSGGNTGELFF. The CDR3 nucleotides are TGCAGCGGGGGCAACACCGGGGAGCTGTTTTTT.

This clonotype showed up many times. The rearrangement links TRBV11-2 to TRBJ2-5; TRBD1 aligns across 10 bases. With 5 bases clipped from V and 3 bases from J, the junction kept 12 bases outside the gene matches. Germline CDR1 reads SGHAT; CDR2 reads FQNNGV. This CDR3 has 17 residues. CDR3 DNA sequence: TGTGCCAGCAGCACTCGTTCGGGGACAGGGGACAAAGAGACCCAGTACTTC. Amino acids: CASSTRSGTGDKETQYF.

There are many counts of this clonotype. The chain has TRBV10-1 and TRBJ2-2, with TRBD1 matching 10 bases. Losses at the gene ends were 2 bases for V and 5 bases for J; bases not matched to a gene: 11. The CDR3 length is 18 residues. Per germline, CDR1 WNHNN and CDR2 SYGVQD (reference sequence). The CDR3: CASSEPYRDRGRTGELFF. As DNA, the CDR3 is TGCGCCAGCAGTGAGCCCTACCGGGACAGGGGAAGGACCGGGGAGCTGTTTTTT.

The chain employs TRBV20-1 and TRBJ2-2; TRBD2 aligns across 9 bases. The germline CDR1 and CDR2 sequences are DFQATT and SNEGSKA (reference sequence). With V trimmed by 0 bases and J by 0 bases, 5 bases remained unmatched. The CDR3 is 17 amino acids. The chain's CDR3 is CSARDMRGGPNTGELFF. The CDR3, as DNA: TGCAGTGCTAGAGATATGCGGGGGGGCCCGAACACCGGGGAGCTGTTTTTT.

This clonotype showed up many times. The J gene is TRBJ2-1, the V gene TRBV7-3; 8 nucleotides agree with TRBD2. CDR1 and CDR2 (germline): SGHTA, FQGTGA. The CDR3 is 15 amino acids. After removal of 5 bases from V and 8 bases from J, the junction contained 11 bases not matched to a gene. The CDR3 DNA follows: TGTGCCAGCAGCCCCACCGGGACTAGAATACATGAGCAGTTCTTC. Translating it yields CASSPTGTRIHEQFF.